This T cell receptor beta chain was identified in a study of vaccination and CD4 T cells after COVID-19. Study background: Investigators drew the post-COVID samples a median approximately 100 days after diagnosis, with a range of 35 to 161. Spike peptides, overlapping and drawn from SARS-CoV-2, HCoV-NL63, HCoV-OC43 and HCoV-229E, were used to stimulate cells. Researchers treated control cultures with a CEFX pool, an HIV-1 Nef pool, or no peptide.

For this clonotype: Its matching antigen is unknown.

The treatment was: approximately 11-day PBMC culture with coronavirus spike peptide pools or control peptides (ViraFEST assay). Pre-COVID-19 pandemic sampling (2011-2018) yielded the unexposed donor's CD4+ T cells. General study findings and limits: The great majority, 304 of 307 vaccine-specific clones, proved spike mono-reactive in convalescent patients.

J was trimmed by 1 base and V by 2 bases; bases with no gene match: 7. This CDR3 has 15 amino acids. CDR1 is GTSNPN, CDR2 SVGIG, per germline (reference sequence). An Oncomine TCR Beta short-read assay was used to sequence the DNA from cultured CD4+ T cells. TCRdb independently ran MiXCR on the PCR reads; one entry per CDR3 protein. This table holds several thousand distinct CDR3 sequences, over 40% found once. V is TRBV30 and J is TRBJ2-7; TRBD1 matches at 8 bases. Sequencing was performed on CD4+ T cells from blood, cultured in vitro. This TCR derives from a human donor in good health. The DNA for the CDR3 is TGTGCCTGGAGTCTCCGACAGGGGATTTCCTACGAGCAGTACTTC. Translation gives CAWSLRQGISYEQYF.